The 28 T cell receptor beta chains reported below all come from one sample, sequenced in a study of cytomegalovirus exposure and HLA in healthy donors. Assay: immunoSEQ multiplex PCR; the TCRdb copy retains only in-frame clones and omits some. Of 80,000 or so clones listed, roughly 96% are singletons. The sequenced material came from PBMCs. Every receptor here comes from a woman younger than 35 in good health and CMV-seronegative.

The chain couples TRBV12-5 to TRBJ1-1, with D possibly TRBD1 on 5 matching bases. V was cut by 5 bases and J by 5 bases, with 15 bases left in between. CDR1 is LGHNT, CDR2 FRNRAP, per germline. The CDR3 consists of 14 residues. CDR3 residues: CASGGDGGGTEAFF. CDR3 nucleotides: TGTGCTAGTGGTGGGGACGGGGGAGGAACTGAAGCTTTCTTT.

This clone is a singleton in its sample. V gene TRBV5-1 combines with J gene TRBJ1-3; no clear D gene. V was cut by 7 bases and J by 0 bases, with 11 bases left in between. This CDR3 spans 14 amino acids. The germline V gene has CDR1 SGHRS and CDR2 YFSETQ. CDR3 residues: CASRRSDSGNTIYF. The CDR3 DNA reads TGCGCCAGCCGTCGGAGCGACTCTGGAAACACCATATATTTT.

In DNA, the CDR3 is TGTGCCAGCAGACTATCCGGGACAGGGTACGAGCAGTACTTC. This codes for CASRLSGTGYEQYF. The chain combines TRBV2 with TRBJ2-7; TRBD1 matches 9 bases. The junction had 7 bases not matched to a gene; V was cut back by 6 bases and J by 4 bases. There are 14 residues in the CDR3. Per the germline V gene, CDR1 is SNHLY and CDR2 is FYNNEI.

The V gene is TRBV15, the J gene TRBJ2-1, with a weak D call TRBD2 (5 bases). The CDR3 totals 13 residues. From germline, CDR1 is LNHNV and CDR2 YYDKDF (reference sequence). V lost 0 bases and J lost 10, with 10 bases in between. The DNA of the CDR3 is TGTGCCACCAGCAGAGACCTCCCGGGGGAGCAGTTCTTC. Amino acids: CATSRDLPGEQFF.

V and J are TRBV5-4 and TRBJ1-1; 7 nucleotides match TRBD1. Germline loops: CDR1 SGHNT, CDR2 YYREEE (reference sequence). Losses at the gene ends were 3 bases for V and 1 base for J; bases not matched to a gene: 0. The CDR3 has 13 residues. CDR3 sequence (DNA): TGTGCCAGCAGCTGGGACAGGAACACTGAAGCTTTCTTT. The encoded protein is CASSWDRNTEAFF.

CDR3 DNA: TGTGCCAGCAGTTTCGTGGACAGCAACACTGAAGCTTTCTTT. Translating gives CASSFVDSNTEAFF. V usage is TRBV27 and J usage is TRBJ1-1; tentatively, D is TRBD1 (6 bases). The CDR3 is 14 amino acids. V was pared by 3 bases and J by 2 bases, with 10 bases between. Germline values: CDR1 MNHEY, CDR2 SMNVEV (reference sequence).

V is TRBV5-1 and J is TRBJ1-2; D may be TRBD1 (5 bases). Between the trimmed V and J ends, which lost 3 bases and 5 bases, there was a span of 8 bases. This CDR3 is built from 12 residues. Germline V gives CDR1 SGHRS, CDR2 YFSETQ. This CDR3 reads CASSSQGYGYTF. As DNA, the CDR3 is TGCGCCAGCAGCTCCCAGGGATATGGCTACACCTTC.

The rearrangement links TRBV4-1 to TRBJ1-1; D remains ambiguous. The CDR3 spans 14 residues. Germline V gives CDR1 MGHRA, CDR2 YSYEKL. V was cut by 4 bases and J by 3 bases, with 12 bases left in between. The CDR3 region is CASSPPRRDTEAFF. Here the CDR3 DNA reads TGCGCCAGCAGCCCTCCCCGCCGGGACACTGAAGCTTTCTTT.

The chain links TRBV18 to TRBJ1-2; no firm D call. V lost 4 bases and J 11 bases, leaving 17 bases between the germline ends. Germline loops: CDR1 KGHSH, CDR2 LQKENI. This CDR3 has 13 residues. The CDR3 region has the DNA TGTGCCAGCTCACTGTCCGAGACTGATCATTACACCTTC. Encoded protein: CASSLSETDHYTF. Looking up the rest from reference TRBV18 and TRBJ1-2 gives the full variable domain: NAGVMQNPRHLVRRRGQEARLRCSPMKGHSHVYWYRQLPEEGLKFMVYLQKENIIDESGMPKERFSAEFPKEGPSILRIQQVVRGDSAAYFCASSLSETDHYTFGSGTRLTVV.

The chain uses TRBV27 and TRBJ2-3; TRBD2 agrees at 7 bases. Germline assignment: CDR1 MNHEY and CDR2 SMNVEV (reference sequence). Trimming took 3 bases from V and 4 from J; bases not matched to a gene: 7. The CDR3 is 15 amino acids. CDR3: CASSFSTSAADTQYF. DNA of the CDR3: TGTGCCAGCAGTTTCTCTACTAGCGCAGCAGATACGCAGTATTTT.

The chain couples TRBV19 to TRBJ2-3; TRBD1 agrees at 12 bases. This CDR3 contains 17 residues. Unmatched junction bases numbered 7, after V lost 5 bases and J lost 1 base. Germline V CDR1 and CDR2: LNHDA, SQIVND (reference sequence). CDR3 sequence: CASSHPGTGGRTDTQYF. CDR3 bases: TGTGCCAGTAGTCACCCCGGGACAGGGGGCCGCACAGATACGCAGTATTTT.

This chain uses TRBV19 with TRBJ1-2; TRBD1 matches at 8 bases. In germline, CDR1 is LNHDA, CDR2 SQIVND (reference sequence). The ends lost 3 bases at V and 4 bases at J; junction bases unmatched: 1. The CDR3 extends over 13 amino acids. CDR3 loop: CASSIRGLYGYTF. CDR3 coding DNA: TGTGCCAGTAGTATCAGGGGGCTCTATGGCTACACCTTC.

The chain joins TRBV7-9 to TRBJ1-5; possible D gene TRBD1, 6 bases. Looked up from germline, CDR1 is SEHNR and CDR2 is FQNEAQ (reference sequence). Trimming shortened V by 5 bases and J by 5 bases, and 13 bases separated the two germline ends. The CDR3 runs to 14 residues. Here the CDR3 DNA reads TGTGCCAGCAGCGGGACATTTGGAGATCAGCCCCAGCATTTT. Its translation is CASSGTFGDQPQHF.

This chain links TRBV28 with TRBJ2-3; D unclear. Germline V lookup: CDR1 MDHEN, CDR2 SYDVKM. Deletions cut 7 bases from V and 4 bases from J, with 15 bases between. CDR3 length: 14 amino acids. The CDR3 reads CASTRPVSADTQYF. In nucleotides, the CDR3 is TGTGCCAGCACTCGACCTGTCAGCGCAGATACGCAGTATTTT.

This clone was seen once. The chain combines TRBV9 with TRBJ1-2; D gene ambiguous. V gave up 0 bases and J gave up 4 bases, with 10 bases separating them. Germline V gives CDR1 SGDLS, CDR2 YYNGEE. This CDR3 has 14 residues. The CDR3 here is CASSVGSGGYGYTF. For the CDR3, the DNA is TGTGCCAGCAGCGTAGGTAGTGGTGGCTATGGCTACACCTTC.

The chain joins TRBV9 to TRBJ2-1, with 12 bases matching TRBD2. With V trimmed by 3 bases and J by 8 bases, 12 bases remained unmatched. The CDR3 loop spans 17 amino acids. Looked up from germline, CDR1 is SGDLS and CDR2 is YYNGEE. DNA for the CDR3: TGTGCCAGCAGCGCAGAGGCTAGCGGGGGGGCTTGGGATGAGCAGTTCTTC. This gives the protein CASSAEASGGAWDEQFF.

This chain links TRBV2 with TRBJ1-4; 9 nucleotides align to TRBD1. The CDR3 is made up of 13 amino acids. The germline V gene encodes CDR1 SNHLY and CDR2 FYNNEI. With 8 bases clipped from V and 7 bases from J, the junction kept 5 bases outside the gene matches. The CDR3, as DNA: TGTGCCAGCGAGGTGACAGGGGGTGAAAAACTGTTTTTT. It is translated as CASEVTGGEKLFF.

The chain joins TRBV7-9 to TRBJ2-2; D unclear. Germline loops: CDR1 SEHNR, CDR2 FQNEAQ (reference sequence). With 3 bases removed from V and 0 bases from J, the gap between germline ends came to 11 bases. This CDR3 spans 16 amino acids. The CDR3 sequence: CASSFSPAANTGELFF. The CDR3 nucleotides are TGTGCCAGCAGCTTTAGCCCGGCTGCGAACACCGGGGAGCTGTTTTTT.

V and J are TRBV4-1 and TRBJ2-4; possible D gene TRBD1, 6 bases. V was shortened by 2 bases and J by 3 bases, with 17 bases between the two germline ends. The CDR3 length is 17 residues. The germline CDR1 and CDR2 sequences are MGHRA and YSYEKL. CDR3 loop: CASSQPLQGFSKNIQYF. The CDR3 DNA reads TGCGCCAGCAGCCAACCTCTCCAGGGGTTTAGCAAAAACATTCAGTACTTC.

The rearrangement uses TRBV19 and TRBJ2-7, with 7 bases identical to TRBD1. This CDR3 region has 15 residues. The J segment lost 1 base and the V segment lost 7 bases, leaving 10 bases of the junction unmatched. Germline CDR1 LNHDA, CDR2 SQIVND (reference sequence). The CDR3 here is CASKFRQGGSYEQYF. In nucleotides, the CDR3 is TGTGCCAGTAAATTCAGACAGGGTGGGTCCTACGAGCAGTACTTC.

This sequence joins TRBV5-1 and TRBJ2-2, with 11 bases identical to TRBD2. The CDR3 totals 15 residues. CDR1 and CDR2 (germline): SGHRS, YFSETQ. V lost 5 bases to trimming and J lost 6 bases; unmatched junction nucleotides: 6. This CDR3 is CASSLRTSGSGELFF. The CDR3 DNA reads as TGCGCCAGCAGTCTACGGACTAGCGGGTCCGGGGAGCTGTTTTTT.

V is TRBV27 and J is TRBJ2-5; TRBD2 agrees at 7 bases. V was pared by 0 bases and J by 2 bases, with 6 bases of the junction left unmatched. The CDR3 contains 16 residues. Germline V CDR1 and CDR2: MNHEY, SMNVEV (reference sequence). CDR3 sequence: CASSLSGLGWQETQYF. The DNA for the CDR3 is TGTGCCAGCAGTTTATCAGGACTAGGTTGGCAAGAGACCCAGTACTTC.

The CDR3 nucleotides read TGTGCCAGCAGCGGTCAGGGGGCCTTGTATGAGACGCAGTATTTT. This codes for CASSGQGALYETQYF. The chain uses TRBV14 and TRBJ2-3; 8 bases map to TRBD1. The trim removed 5 bases at V and 9 bases at J, leaving 13 bases unmatched. CDR1 is SGHDN and CDR2 is FVKESK in the germline V gene. The CDR3 length is 15 residues.

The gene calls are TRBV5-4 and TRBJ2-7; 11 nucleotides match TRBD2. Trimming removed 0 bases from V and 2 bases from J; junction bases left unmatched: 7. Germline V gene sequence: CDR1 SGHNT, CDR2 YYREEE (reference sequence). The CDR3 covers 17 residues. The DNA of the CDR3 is TGTGCCAGCAGCTTGGCCGGACTAGCGGGCGTTACCTACGAGCAGTACTTC. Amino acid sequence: CASSLAGLAGVTYEQYF.

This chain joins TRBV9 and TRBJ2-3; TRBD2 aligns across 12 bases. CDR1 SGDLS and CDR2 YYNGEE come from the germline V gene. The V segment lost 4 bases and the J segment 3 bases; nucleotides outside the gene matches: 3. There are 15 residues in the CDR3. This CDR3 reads CASSLAGGRTDTQYF. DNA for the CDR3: TGTGCCAGCAGCCTAGCGGGGGGGCGGACAGATACGCAGTATTTT.

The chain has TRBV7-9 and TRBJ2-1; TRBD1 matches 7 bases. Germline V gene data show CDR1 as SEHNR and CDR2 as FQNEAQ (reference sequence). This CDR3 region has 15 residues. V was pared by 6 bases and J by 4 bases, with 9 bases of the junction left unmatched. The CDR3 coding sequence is TGTGCCAGCAGGACAGGACAGGCCCGTTACAATGAGCAGTTCTTC. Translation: CASRTGQARYNEQFF.

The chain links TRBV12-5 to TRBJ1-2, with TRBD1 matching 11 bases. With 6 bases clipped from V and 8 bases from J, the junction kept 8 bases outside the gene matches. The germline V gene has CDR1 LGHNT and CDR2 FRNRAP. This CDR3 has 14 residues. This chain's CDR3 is CASGQGQGARGYTF. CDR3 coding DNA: TGTGCTAGTGGCCAAGGACAGGGGGCGAGGGGCTACACCTTC.

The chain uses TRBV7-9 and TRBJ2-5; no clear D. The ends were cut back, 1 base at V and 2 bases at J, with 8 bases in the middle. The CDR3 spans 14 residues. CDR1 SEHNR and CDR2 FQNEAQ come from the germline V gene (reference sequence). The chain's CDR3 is CASSLGSYQETQYF. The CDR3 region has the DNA TGTGCCAGCAGCTTAGGTAGCTATCAAGAGACCCAGTACTTC. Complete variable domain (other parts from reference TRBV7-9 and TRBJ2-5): DTGVSQNPRHKITKRGQNVTFRCDPISEHNRLYWYRQTLGQGPEFLTYFQNEAQLEKSRLLSDRFSAERPKGSFSTLEIQRTEQGDSAMYLCASSLGSYQETQYFGPGTRLLVL.